The rows below give T cell receptor beta chains drawn from one sample of a study of cytomegalovirus exposure and HLA in healthy donors. Measured with immunoSEQ multiplex PCR; TCRdb has only the in-frame clones, and not every one. The data hold 90,000 to 120,000 clones, with roughly 87% observed a single time. Sequenced material: PBMCs. All receptors come from a man aged 25-45 years in good health and CMV-seropositive. Both conserved end residues are part of each CDR3. D genes are given only for firm matches. Expanded clones are given a class, and other clones once, few, many or no size at all.

j_call clone_size d_call v_call cdr3_aa cdr3_nt
TRBJ2-5 NA NA TRBV6-1 CASWGPYQETQYF TGTGCCAGCTGGGGGCCGTACCAAGAGACCCAGTACTTC
TRBJ1-1 once TRBD1 TRBV9 CASSVPPQGATEAFF TGTGCCAGCAGCGTGCCTCCACAGGGGGCGACTGAAGCTTTCTTT
TRBJ2-7 once TRBD1 TRBV27 CASSPSPPTGGREQYF TGTGCCAGCTCACCAAGCCCCCCCACAGGGGGCAGGGAGCAGTACTTC
TRBJ2-7 NA TRBD2 TRBV7-9 CASSLEVAGLHEQYF TGTGCCAGCAGCTTAGAGGTAGCGGGGCTCCACGAGCAGTACTTC
TRBJ1-2 NA TRBD1 TRBV5-1 CASSLTGQGDGYTF TGCGCCAGCAGCTTGACCGGACAGGGTGATGGCTACACCTTC
TRBJ1-1 NA NA TRBV10-3 CAISVIQGDTEAFF TGTGCCATCAGTGTTATCCAAGGGGACACTGAAGCTTTCTTT
TRBJ2-1 NA NA TRBV7-2 CASTSEQATNEQFF TGTGCCAGCACCTCCGAGCAGGCAACCAATGAGCAGTTCTTC
TRBJ2-7 NA NA TRBV27 CASGLSGTSGWPYEQYF TGTGCCAGCGGTCTCTCCGGGACATCGGGATGGCCTTACGAGCAGTACTTC
TRBJ2-6 once NA TRBV29-1 CSVPRDTISGANGLTF TGCAGCGTTCCCCGGGACACAATCTCTGGGGCCAACGGCCTGACTTTC
TRBJ2-7 NA NA TRBV27 CASGRDTNEQYF TGTGCCAGCGGCCGGGACACGAACGAGCAGTACTTC